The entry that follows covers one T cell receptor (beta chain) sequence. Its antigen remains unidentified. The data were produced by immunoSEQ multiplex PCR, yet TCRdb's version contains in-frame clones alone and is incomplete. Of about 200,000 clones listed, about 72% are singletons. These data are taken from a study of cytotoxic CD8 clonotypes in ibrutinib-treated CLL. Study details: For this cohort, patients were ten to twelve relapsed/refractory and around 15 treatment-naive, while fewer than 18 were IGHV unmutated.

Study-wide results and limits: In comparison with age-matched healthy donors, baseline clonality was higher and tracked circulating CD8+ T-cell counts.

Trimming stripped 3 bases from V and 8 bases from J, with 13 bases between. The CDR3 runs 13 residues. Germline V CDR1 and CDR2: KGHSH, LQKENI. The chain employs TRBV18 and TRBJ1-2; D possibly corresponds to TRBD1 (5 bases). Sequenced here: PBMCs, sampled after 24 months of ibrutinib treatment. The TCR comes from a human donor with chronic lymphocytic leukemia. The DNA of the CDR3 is TGTGCCAGCTCACCGGATAGGGGATGGGGCTACACCTTC. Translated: CASSPDRGWGYTF. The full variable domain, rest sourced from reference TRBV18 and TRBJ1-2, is NAGVMQNPRHLVRRRGQEARLRCSPMKGHSHVYWYRQLPEEGLKFMVYLQKENIIDESGMPKERFSAEFPKEGPSILRIQQVVRGDSAAYFCASSPDRGWGYTFGSGTRLTVV.